A few counts support the clone carrying this T cell receptor (beta chain). The target antigen is unknown. Unique molecular identifiers were built into the TCRbeta library. From the PCR reads, TCRdb called clonotypes with MiXCR, one entry per CDR3 protein. The sample contains around 490,000 distinct CDR3 sequences, 10% to 12% of which appear only once. This sample was taken from a study of T-cell reconstitution after alpha-beta-depleted transplantation in children. Germline V gene data show CDR1 as SEHNR and CDR2 as FQNEAQ (reference sequence). V shed 6 bases and J shed 16 bases, with 16 bases lying between them. The CDR3 covers 12 residues. General observations from the study: Most T-cell counts and diversity one year after the transplant came from T cells that were newly produced. There were reportedly several hundred expanded graft clones from which alpha-beta T cells came about two months after transplant.

Sequenced material: PBMCs, mostly from graft donor cells, taken 180 days after TCRalphabeta/CD19-depleted stem cell transplant. The receptor was derived from a female patient aged 2-15 years who had a stem cell transplant for aplastic anemia, so the T cells may come from the graft donor. V gene TRBV7-9 combines with J gene TRBJ1-6; no definite D call. CDR3 residues: CASSAFEHTLHF. The CDR3 region has the DNA TGTGCCAGCAGTGCCTTCGAACATACACTCCACTTT.